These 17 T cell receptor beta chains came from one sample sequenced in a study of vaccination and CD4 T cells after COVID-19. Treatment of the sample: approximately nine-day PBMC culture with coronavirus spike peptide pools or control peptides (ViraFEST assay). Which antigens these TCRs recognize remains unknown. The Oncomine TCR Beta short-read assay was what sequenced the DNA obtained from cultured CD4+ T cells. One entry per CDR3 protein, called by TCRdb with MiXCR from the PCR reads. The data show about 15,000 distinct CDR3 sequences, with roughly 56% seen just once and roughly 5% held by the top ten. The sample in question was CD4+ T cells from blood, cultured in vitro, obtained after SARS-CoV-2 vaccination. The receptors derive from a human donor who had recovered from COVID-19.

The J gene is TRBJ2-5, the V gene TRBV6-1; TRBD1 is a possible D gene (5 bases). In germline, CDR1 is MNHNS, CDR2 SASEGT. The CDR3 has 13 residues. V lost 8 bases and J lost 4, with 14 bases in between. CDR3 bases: TGTGCCAGCGACTTTCAGGGTGGAGAGACCCAGTACTTC. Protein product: CASDFQGGETQYF.

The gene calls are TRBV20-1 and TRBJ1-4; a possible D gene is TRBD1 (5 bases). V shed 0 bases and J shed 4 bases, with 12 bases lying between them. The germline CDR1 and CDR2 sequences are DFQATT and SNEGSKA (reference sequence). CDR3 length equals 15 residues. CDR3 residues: CSARDPGQSNEKLFF. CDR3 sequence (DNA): TGCAGTGCTAGAGATCCAGGGCAGAGTAATGAAAAACTGTTTTTT.

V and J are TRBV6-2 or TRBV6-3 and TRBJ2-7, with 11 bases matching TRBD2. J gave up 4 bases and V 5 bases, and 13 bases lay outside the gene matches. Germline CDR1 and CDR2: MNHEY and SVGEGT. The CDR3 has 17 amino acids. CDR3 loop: CASSGLASGGPDYEQYF. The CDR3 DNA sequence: TGTGCCAGCAGTGGATTGGCTAGCGGGGGGCCAGATTACGAGCAGTACTTC.

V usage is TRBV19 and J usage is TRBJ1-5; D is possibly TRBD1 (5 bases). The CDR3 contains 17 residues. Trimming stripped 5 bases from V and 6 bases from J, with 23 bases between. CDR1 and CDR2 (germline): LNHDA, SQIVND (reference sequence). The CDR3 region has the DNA TGTGCCAGTAGTCCAAGACGCGGGGCAGGGACCCCTCAGCCCCAGCATTTT. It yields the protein CASSPRRGAGTPQPQHF.

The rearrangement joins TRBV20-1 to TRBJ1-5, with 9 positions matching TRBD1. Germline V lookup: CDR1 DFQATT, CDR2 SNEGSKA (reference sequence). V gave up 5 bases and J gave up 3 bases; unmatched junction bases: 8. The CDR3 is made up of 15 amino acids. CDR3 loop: CSASKGQGSNQPQHF. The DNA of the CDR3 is TGCAGTGCTTCTAAGGGACAGGGTTCCAATCAGCCCCAGCATTTT.

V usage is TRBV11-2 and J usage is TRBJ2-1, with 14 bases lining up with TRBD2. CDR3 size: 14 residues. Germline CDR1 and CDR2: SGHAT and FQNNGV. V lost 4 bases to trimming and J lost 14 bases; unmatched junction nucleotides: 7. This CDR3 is CASSSGLAGGFEFF. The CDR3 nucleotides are TGTGCCAGCAGCTCAGGACTAGCGGGAGGCTTTGAGTTCTTC.

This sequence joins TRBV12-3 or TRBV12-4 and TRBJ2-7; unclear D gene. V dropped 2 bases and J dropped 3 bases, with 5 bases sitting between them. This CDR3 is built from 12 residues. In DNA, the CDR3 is TGTGCCAGCAGTTTATCCCTCTACGAGCAGTACTTC. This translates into CASSLSLYEQYF.

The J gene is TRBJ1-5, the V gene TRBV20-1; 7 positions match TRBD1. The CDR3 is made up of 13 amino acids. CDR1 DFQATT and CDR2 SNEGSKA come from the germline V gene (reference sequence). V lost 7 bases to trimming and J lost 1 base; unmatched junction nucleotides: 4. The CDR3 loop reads CSGARGSNQPQHF. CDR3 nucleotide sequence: TGCAGTGGGGCCAGGGGGAGCAATCAGCCCCAGCATTTT.

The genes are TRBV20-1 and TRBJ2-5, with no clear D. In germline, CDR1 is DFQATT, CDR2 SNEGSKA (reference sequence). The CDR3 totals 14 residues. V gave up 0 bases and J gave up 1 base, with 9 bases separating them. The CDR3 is CSARDRSAQETQYF. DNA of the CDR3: TGCAGTGCTAGAGATCGGAGCGCCCAAGAGACCCAGTACTTC.

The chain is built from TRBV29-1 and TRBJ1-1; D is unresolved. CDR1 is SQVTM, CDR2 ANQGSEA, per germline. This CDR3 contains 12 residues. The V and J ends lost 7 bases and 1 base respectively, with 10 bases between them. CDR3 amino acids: CSADSGNTEAFF. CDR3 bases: TGCAGCGCCGATTCGGGGAACACTGAAGCTTTCTTT. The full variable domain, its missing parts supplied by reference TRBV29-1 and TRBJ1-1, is SAVISQKPSRDICQRGTSLTIQCQVDSQVTMMFWYRQQPGQSLTLIATANQGSEATYESGFVIDKFPISRPNLTFSTLTVSNMSPEDSSIYLCSADSGNTEAFFGQGTRLTVV.

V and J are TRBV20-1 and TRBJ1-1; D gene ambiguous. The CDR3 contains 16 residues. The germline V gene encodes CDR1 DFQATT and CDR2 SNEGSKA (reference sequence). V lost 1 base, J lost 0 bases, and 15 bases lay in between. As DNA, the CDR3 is TGCAGTGCTAGAGTAGGAGTCAGCGTGTTGAACACTGAAGCTTTCTTT. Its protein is CSARVGVSVLNTEAFF.

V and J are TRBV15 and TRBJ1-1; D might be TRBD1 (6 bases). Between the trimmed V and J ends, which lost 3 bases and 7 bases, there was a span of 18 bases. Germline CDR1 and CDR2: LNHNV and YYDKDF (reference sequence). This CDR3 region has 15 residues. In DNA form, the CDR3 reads TGTGCCACCAGCAGGGGCAGGGGTCTCTCTGATGAAGCTTTCTTT. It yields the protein CATSRGRGLSDEAFF.

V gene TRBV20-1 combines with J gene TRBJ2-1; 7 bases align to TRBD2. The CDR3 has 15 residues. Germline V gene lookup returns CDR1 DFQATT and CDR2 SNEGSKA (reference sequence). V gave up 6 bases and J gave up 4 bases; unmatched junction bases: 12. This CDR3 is CSATPGLAEYNEQFF. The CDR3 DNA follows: TGCAGTGCAACGCCGGGGCTAGCGGAATACAATGAGCAGTTCTTC.

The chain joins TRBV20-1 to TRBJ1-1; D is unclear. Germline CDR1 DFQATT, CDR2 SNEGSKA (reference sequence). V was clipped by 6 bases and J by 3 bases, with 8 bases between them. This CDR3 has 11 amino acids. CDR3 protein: CSAGPDTEAFF. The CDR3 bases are TGCAGTGCCGGACCGGACACTGAAGCTTTCTTT.

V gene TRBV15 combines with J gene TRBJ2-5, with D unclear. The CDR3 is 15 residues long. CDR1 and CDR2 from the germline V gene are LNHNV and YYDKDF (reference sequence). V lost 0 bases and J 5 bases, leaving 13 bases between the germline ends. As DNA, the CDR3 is TGTGCCACCAGCAGAGATCCGGACCCAATGGAGACCCAGTACTTC. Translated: CATSRDPDPMETQYF.

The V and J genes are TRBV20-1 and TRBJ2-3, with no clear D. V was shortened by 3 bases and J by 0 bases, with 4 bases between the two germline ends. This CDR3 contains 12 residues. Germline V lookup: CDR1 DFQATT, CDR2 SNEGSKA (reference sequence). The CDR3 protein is CSARGSTDTQYF. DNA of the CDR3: TGCAGTGCTAGGGGGAGCACAGATACGCAGTATTTT.

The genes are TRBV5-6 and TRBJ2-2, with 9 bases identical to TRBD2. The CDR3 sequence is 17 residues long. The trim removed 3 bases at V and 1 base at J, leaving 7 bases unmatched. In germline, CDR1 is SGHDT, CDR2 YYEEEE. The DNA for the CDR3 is TGTGCCAGCAGCTCCTGGGCGGGGGGGCGGAACACCGGGGAGCTGTTTTTT. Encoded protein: CASSSWAGGRNTGELFF. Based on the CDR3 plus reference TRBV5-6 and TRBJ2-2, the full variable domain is DAGVTQSPTHLIKTRGQQVTLRCSPKSGHDTVSWYQQALGQGPQFIFQYYEEEERQRGNFPDRFSGHQFPNYSSELNVNALLLGDSALYLCASSSWAGGRNTGELFFGEGSRLTVL.